This T cell receptor beta chain was observed in a study of T cells in tuberculosis. Study findings and constraints: GMM-specific TCRs were nearer to active tuberculosis alpha repertoires, suggesting expansion. A GMM-specific repertoire classifier reached approximately 84% accuracy, AUROC approximately 0.9.

The protocol was immunoSEQ multiplex PCR, while the TCRdb copy is restricted to in-frame clones and leaves out a portion. The sample lists 20,000 to 25,000 clones, more than 90% occurring once. Concerning this clone itself: The target antigen is unknown.

V gave up 1 base and J gave up 7 bases; unmatched junction bases: 15. This CDR3 has 17 amino acids. Germline V gene data show CDR1 as MGHRA and CDR2 as YSYEKL. At study entry, adolescents had tuberculin skin tests and IGRA screening. This chain joins TRBV4-1 and TRBJ1-1, with 7 bases aligning to TRBD1. The sequence derives from a donor between 10 and 29 years old with latent tuberculosis or without tuberculosis infection. Some clones in this sample may be carry-over from other donors' samples. Sequencing was performed on PBMCs. The CDR3 sequence is CASSQALGTAESVEAFF. The CDR3 nucleotides read TGCGCCAGCAGCCAAGCCCTGGGGACAGCCGAATCTGTTGAAGCTTTCTTT.